Below, 30 T cell receptor beta chains from the same sample are listed, as sequenced in a study of response to subunit inactivated influenza vaccine. TCRdb recomputed calls from the RT-PCR reads with MiXCR, one row per CDR3 protein. The table lists 530,000 or so distinct CDR3 sequences, over 9.5% of them singletons, with more than 8.5% in the top ten. The source material was PBMCs from blood, sampled on the day of vaccination. These receptors were obtained from a man in his forties or fifties who received an inactivated influenza vaccine.

The chain combines TRBV3-1 with TRBJ2-7; D perhaps matches TRBD1 (6 bases). Trimming took off 4 bases at V and 3 bases at J, with 10 bases between the two ends. CDR1 is LGHDT, CDR2 YNNKEL, per germline (reference sequence). This CDR3 region has 13 residues. Written as DNA, the CDR3 is TGTGCCAGCAGCCCCGACAGGTACTACGAGCAGTACTTC. Protein sequence: CASSPDRYYEQYF.

The chain carries TRBV30 and TRBJ2-5, with D unclear. The germline V gene encodes CDR1 GTSNPN and CDR2 SVGIG (reference sequence). The ends were cut back, 2 bases at V and 4 bases at J, with 17 bases in the middle. This CDR3 comprises 15 residues. The CDR3 reads CAWSLFGSALETQYF. The CDR3 coding sequence is TGTGCCTGGAGTCTATTTGGGTCAGCCCTAGAGACCCAGTACTTC.

This clonotype has just a few counts. The gene calls are TRBV11-2 and TRBJ2-3; a possible D gene is TRBD2 (5 bases). Trimming stripped 1 base from V and 14 bases from J, with 13 bases between. The CDR3 totals 12 residues. The germline CDR1 and CDR2 sequences are SGHAT and FQNNGV. The CDR3 sequence is CASSLALGAGYF. In DNA form, the CDR3 reads TGTGCCAGCAGCTTAGCTTTGGGTGCGGGGTATTTT.

This clonotype was picked up many times. CDR3 nucleotide sequence: TGCAGCGTTGGGTTGACTAGTACGGTTGAGCAGTTCTTC. It yields the protein CSVGLTSTVEQFF. The gene calls are TRBV29-1 and TRBJ2-1, with D perhaps matching TRBD2 (6 bases). The CDR3 contains 13 residues. Trimming shortened V by 4 bases and J by 9 bases, and 16 bases separated the two germline ends. Germline lookup yields CDR1 SQVTM and CDR2 ANQGSEA.

There are a few counts of this clonotype. This chain joins TRBV28 and TRBJ2-7; D may be TRBD1 (5 bases). Germline V lookup: CDR1 MDHEN, CDR2 SYDVKM. The germline V and J ends were trimmed by 7 bases and 3 bases, with 13 bases remaining between them. The CDR3 totals 13 residues. CDR3 bases: TGTGCCAGCAAAATATCAGGGTACTACGAGCAGTACTTC. Amino acids: CASKISGYYEQYF.

This clonotype has just a few counts. The rearrangement links TRBV12-3 or TRBV12-4 to TRBJ2-2; tentative D call: TRBD2 (6 bases). There are 13 residues in the CDR3. V lost 3 bases to trimming and J lost 7 bases, with 9 bases between them. The CDR3 protein is CASSLGGNGELFF. CDR3 sequence (DNA): TGTGCCAGCAGTTTGGGCGGGAACGGGGAGCTGTTTTTT.

The chain couples TRBV20-1 to TRBJ2-5; D not certain. The germline V gene encodes CDR1 DFQATT and CDR2 SNEGSKA (reference sequence). Trimming took 4 bases from V and 5 from J, leaving 14 bases between them. The CDR3 consists of 13 residues. The CDR3 reads CSAIRTGRETQYF. The CDR3 nucleotides are TGCAGTGCTATTAGGACCGGGCGGGAGACCCAGTACTTC.

This clonotype has at least ten counts. The chain has TRBV12-3 or TRBV12-4 and TRBJ2-2; 7 bases map to TRBD1. This CDR3 spans 14 amino acids. V was pared by 6 bases and J by 5 bases, with 6 bases of the junction left unmatched. The CDR3 sequence: CASRGQDGTGELFF. The CDR3 DNA reads TGTGCCAGCAGAGGACAGGATGGTACCGGGGAGCTGTTTTTT.

The chain is built from TRBV19 and TRBJ2-3, with D perhaps matching TRBD2 (7 bases). Germline lookup yields CDR1 LNHDA and CDR2 SQIVND (reference sequence). V lost 3 bases and J lost 0, with 10 bases in between. The length of the CDR3 is 15 residues. This chain's CDR3 is CASSIAGASTDTQYF. CDR3 DNA: TGTGCCAGTAGTATCGCGGGGGCTAGCACAGATACGCAGTATTTT.

V is TRBV6-2 or TRBV6-3 and J is TRBJ2-7; TRBD1 aligns across 7 bases. This CDR3 region has 16 residues. V lost 4 bases to trimming and J lost 1 base; unmatched junction nucleotides: 10. In germline, CDR1 is MNHEY, CDR2 SVGEGT. CDR3 sequence: CASSLVILGQSYEQYF. The CDR3 coding sequence is TGTGCCAGCAGTTTGGTTATTTTGGGACAGTCCTACGAGCAGTACTTC.

The V gene is TRBV27, the J gene TRBJ1-5; D uncertain. Trimming left V 7 bases short and J 6 bases short, with 13 bases between. In germline, CDR1 is MNHEY, CDR2 SMNVEV (reference sequence). CDR3 size: 13 residues. The CDR3 DNA is TGTGCCAGCACAATAAGGGTCGGTCAGCCCCAGCATTTT. Translating it yields CASTIRVGQPQHF.

The rearrangement uses TRBV6-2 or TRBV6-3 and TRBJ1-1; the D is unclear. The CDR3 is made up of 13 amino acids. The V and J ends lost 4 bases and 8 bases respectively, with 14 bases between them. Per the germline V gene, CDR1 is MNHEY and CDR2 is SVGEGT. The CDR3 reads CASSSPIPLEAFF. DNA for the CDR3: TGTGCCAGCAGTTCCCCGATTCCCCTCGAAGCTTTCTTT.

This clonotype has only a few counts. J is TRBJ1-4 and V is TRBV20-1; D gene ambiguous. V lost 1 base and J lost 4, with 4 bases in between. Germline CDR1 reads DFQATT; CDR2 reads SNEGSKA (reference sequence). The CDR3 is 12 residues long. The DNA for the CDR3 is TGCAGTGCTAGAGGTGTTAATGAAAAACTGTTTTTT. Translated: CSARGVNEKLFF.

The genes are TRBV5-1 and TRBJ2-5; 7 bases fit TRBD2. Losses at the gene ends were 4 bases for V and 5 bases for J; bases not matched to a gene: 8. The CDR3 sequence is 14 residues long. Per the germline V gene, CDR1 is SGHRS and CDR2 is YFSETQ. CDR3 bases: TGCGCCAGCAGCCCGACTGATAGCGGGGAGACCCAGTACTTC. It is translated as CASSPTDSGETQYF.

This clonotype was detected ten times or more. CDR3 in amino acids: CASSPQIRRGHNNEQFF. The CDR3, as DNA: TGTGCCAGCTCACCCCAGATCCGCAGGGGACACAACAATGAGCAGTTCTTC. This sequence joins TRBV18 and TRBJ2-1; D might be TRBD1 (6 bases). The germline V gene encodes CDR1 KGHSH and CDR2 LQKENI. This CDR3 comprises 17 residues. Trimming pared 3 bases from V and 5 bases from J, leaving 20 bases between.

This clonotype was detected a few times. This chain connects TRBV9 to TRBJ2-3; 15 bases are shared with TRBD2. CDR3 length equals 19 residues. In germline, CDR1 is SGDLS, CDR2 YYNGEE. V shed 4 bases, J shed 4 bases, and the junction held 13 bases outside the gene matches. In nucleotides, the CDR3 is TGTGCCAGCAGCAAAAGGTCCGGACTAGCGGGAGGGCCTGCAGATACGCAGTATTTT. It codes for CASSKRSGLAGGPADTQYF. The full variable domain, rest sourced from reference TRBV9 and TRBJ2-3, is DSGVTQTPKHLITATGQRVTLRCSPRSGDLSVYWYQQSLDQGLQFLIQYYNGEERAKGNILERFSAQQFPDLHSELNLSSLELGDSALYFCASSKRSGLAGGPADTQYFGPGTRLTVL.

The chain carries TRBV2 and TRBJ2-1; TRBD2 matches at 16 bases. The V gene end was trimmed by 11 bases and the J gene end by 1 base; junction bases not matched to a gene: 14. There are 19 residues in the CDR3. The germline V gene has CDR1 SNHLY and CDR2 FYNNEI. CDR3 sequence reads: CAFCSGTSGRARSYNEQFF. CDR3 nucleotide sequence: TGTGCCTTCTGTTCAGGGACTAGCGGGAGGGCCAGGTCCTACAATGAGCAGTTCTTC.

This clonotype came up a few times. This CDR3 reads CASSIIQNTNYGYTF. In DNA, the CDR3 is TGCGCCAGCAGTATAATTCAGAATACTAACTATGGCTACACCTTC. The chain is built from TRBV4-1 and TRBJ1-2; D is unresolved. The CDR3 covers 15 residues. Trimming took 6 bases from V and 0 from J, leaving 14 bases between them. Germline V CDR1 and CDR2: MGHRA, YSYEKL.

The chain couples TRBV28 to TRBJ1-2; a possible D gene is TRBD1 (6 bases). The CDR3 runs to 13 residues. The V gene lost 2 bases and the J gene lost 7 bases, with 11 bases spanning the gap. Germline CDR1 and CDR2: MDHEN and SYDVKM. This CDR3 reads CASSLQGRGGYTF. Here the CDR3 DNA reads TGTGCCAGCAGTTTACAGGGCAGGGGTGGCTACACCTTC.

The table lists this clonotype with many counts. The chain links TRBV7-2 to TRBJ2-1; TRBD1 matches at 7 bases. The V segment lost 5 bases and the J segment 9 bases; nucleotides outside the gene matches: 10. Germline V gene sequence: CDR1 SGHTA, CDR2 FQGNSA. This CDR3 contains 14 residues. The CDR3 loop is CASSRRQGTTEQFF. DNA for the CDR3: TGTGCCAGCAGCCGTAGACAGGGTACTACTGAGCAGTTCTTC. Based on the CDR3 plus reference TRBV7-2 and TRBJ2-1, the full variable domain is GAGVSQSPSNKVTEKGKDVELRCDPISGHTALYWYRQSLGQGLEFLIYFQGNSAPDKSGLPSDRFSAERTGGSVSTLTIQRTQQEDSAVYLCASSRRQGTTEQFFGPGTRLTVL.

This clonotype was seen more than once but under ten times. The chain couples TRBV11-2 to TRBJ2-2; weak D call: TRBD2 (5 bases). The CDR3 sequence is 19 residues long. Germline CDR1 and CDR2: SGHAT and FQNNGV. The V and J ends lost 2 bases and 2 bases respectively, with 21 bases between them. The CDR3 DNA sequence: TGTGCCAGCAGCTTACTCCCGATGTTGGCTAGCCTCAACACCGGGGAGCTGTTTTTT. It yields the protein CASSLLPMLASLNTGELFF.

This sequence joins TRBV14 and TRBJ2-1; D is undetermined. The CDR3 sequence is 16 residues long. Germline V gene data show CDR1 as SGHDN and CDR2 as FVKESK. V lost 0 bases and J 2 bases, leaving 11 bases between the germline ends. The CDR3 bases are TGTGCCAGCAGCCAAGATCTCTACAGCACCTACAATGAGCAGTTCTTC. It translates to CASSQDLYSTYNEQFF.

This clonotype was detected ten times or more. The chain has TRBV20-1 and TRBJ1-5; TRBD1 matches at 8 bases. The CDR3 totals 17 residues. Per the germline V gene, CDR1 is DFQATT and CDR2 is SNEGSKA (reference sequence). Losses at the gene ends were 0 bases for V and 5 bases for J; bases not matched to a gene: 12. The CDR3 reads CSARDGGQGRLDQPQHF. CDR3 DNA sequence: TGCAGTGCTAGAGATGGAGGACAGGGACGTTTGGATCAGCCCCAGCATTTT.

This clonotype was counted at least ten times. The chain uses TRBV19 and TRBJ2-3; D possibly corresponds to TRBD1 (5 bases). V lost 3 bases to trimming and J lost 6 bases, with 7 bases between them. The CDR3 has 12 residues. Germline V gene sequence: CDR1 LNHDA, CDR2 SQIVND (reference sequence). CDR3 nucleotides: TGTGCCAGTAGTATCAGGGCCGATACGCAGTATTTT. It is translated as CASSIRADTQYF.

This clonotype was recorded a few times. The CDR3: CASSKPGYEQYF. The CDR3 nucleotides are TGTGCCAGTAGTAAGCCGGGGTACGAGCAGTACTTC. This sequence joins TRBV19 and TRBJ2-7; tentatively, D is TRBD2 (5 bases). Deletions cut 4 bases from V and 4 bases from J, with 8 bases between. The CDR3 has 12 residues. Germline loops: CDR1 LNHDA, CDR2 SQIVND (reference sequence).

The J gene is TRBJ2-7, the V gene TRBV9, with D perhaps TRBD1 (6 bases). CDR3 length: 15 amino acids. V was pared by 4 bases and J by 3 bases, with 17 bases between. Germline CDR1 and CDR2: SGDLS and YYNGEE. This CDR3 reads CASSQGNRVNYEQYF. CDR3 sequence (DNA): TGTGCCAGCAGCCAAGGTAACAGGGTAAACTACGAGCAGTACTTC.

This clonotype was seen repeatedly, ten times or more. The chain uses TRBV28 and TRBJ2-2, with D perhaps given as TRBD1 or TRBD2 (5 bases each). This CDR3 contains 16 residues. In germline, CDR1 is MDHEN, CDR2 SYDVKM. The ends were cut back, 2 bases at V and 7 bases at J, with 17 bases in the middle. CDR3 residues: CASSLGTSKHLGELFF. The CDR3 nucleotides are TGTGCCAGCAGTTTAGGGACCTCCAAACACCTCGGGGAGCTGTTTTTT.

This clonotype showed up just a few times. This sequence joins TRBV28 and TRBJ2-7; 8 bases fit TRBD1. V shed 1 base and J 7 bases; nucleotides not matched to a gene: 6. CDR3 length: 14 amino acids. CDR1 is MDHEN and CDR2 is SYDVKM in the germline V gene. The CDR3 sequence: CASSLSGGAGEQYF. The CDR3 DNA reads TGTGCCAGCAGTTTATCAGGGGGCGCGGGAGAGCAGTACTTC. Filled out from reference TRBV28 and TRBJ2-7, the complete variable domain reads DVKVTQSSRYLVKRTGEKVFLECVQDMDHENMFWYRQDPGLGLRLIYFSYDVKMKEKGDIPEGYSVSREKKERFSLILESASTNQTSMYLCASSLSGGAGEQYFGPGTRLTVT.

As concerns this clonotype: A single base separates this from a much larger clone, so it may be a read error. The chain joins TRBV7-8 to TRBJ2-4, with a possible D match to TRBD2 (6 bases). V was cut by 5 bases and J by 7 bases, with 12 bases left in between. The CDR3 sequence is 13 residues long. CDR1 and CDR2 (germline): SGHVS, FQNEAQ. The CDR3 bases are TGTGCCAGCAGCCCCCGTCGGGGGAACATTCAGTACTTC. As protein: CASSPRRGNIQYF.

This sequence joins TRBV25-1 and TRBJ2-3; tentatively, D is TRBD2 (5 bases). Germline values: CDR1 MGHDK, CDR2 SYGVNS. Trimming removed 7 bases at V and 2 bases at J, with 13 bases between. The CDR3 has 14 amino acids. In nucleotides, the CDR3 is TGTGCCAGCATTGCGGACTCAACCACAGATACGCAGTATTTT. It translates to CASIADSTTDTQYF.